A selection of T cell receptor beta chains follows, all from one sample in a study of regulatory T cells in long-lasting Graves disease. TCRdb re-called the multiplex PCR reads through MiXCR, storing one row per CDR3 protein. This table has 580,000 or so distinct CDR3 sequences, approximately 16% appearing once. Another study also made use of these data, one on T cells in Graves' hyperthyroidism and ophthalmopathy.

Material: peripheral blood mononuclear cells (PBMCs), obtained at new diagnosis, from a patient treated with antithyroid drugs. The receptors originated from a man aged 18-30 years with Graves disease. Both conserved end residues are part of each CDR3. D genes are given only for firm matches. Clone size is not always given. Where it is, it says once, few, many or a class for expanded clones.

J: TRBJ2-3; V: TRBV29-1; D: TRBD1; size: many; length: 10; DNA: TGCAGCGCCCTAGACAGGGAGCAGTATTTT; CDR3: CSALDREQYF
J: TRBJ2-7; V: TRBV5-6; D: TRBD2; size: few; length: 15; DNA: TGTGCCAGCAGCTTTCAGGGACTAGCGGGTCGAGAGCAGTACTTC; CDR3: CASSFQGLAGREQYF
J: TRBJ2-3; V: TRBV29-1; D: NA; size: few; length: 12; DNA: TGCAGCGTTGAAGAAAGCAGAGATACGCAGTATTTT; CDR3: CSVEESRDTQYF
J: TRBJ2-2; V: TRBV9; D: NA; size: NA; length: 16; DNA: TGTGCCAGCAGCGTAGCGGTCCGAGCAGGGTCCGGGGAGCTGTTTTTT; CDR3: CASSVAVRAGSGELFF
J: TRBJ2-1; V: TRBV3-1; D: NA; size: NA; length: 16; DNA: TGTGCCAGCAGCCAAGGTGGACAGTTATTCTCTAATGAGCAGTTCTTC; CDR3: CASSQGGQLFSNEQFF
J: TRBJ2-1; V: TRBV20-1; D: TRBD2; size: many; length: 15; DNA: TGCAGTGCTATTGGACTAGCGGGAGCTGGCGATGAGCAGTTCTTC; CDR3: CSAIGLAGAGDEQFF
J: TRBJ1-5; V: TRBV30; D: NA; size: few; length: 15; DNA: TGTGCCTGGAGTGTACGGGGTAGGGAGGGTCAGCCCCAGCATTTT; CDR3: CAWSVRGREGQPQHF
J: TRBJ1-2; V: TRBV28; D: NA; size: many; length: 13; DNA: TGTGCCAGCACCCCCCCAGGGTTCGGTGGCTACACCTTC; CDR3: CASTPPGFGGYTF
J: TRBJ2-1; V: TRBV7-3; D: TRBD1; size: NA; length: 15; DNA: TGTGCCAGCCCCCAAAGAGGCAGGGGGTACAATGAGCAGTTCTTC; CDR3: CASPQRGRGYNEQFF
J: TRBJ2-7; V: TRBV13; D: TRBD1; size: many; length: 16; DNA: TGTGCCAGCAGTTCAAGGGACGGGACAGGGCAGTCAGAGCAGTACTTC; CDR3: CASSSRDGTGQSEQYF